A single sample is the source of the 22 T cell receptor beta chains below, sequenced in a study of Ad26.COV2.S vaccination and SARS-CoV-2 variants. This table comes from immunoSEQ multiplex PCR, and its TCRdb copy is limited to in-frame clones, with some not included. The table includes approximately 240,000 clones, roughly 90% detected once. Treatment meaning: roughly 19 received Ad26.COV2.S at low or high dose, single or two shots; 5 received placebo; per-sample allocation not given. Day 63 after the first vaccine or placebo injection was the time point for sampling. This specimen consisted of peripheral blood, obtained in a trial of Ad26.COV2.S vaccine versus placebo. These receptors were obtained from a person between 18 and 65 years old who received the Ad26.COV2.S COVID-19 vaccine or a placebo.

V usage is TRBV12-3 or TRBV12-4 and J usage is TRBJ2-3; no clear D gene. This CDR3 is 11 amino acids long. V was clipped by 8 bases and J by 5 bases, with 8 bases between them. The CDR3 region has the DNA TGTGCCAGCGGTGTCTTAGATACGCAGTATTTT. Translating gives CASGVLDTQYF.

The DNA for the CDR3 is TGTGCCAGCAGCCCGACAGGGAGGGCTGAAGCTTTCTTT. It codes for CASSPTGRAEAFF. The rearrangement uses TRBV3-1 (or the pseudogene TRBV3-2) and TRBJ1-1; 7 bases match TRBD1. Germline CDR1 is LGHDT and CDR2 is YNNKEL (reference sequence). The junction had 5 bases not matched to a gene; V was cut back by 4 bases and J by 6 bases. There are 13 residues in the CDR3.

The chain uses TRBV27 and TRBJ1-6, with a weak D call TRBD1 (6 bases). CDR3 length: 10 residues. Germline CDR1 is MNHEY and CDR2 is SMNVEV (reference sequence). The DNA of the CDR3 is TGTGGAGGGGGTACTTCACCCCTCCACTTT. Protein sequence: CGGGTSPLHF.

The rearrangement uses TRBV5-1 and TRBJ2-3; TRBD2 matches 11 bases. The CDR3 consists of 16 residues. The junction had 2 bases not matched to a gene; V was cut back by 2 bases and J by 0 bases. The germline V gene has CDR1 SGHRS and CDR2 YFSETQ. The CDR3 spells CASSFRLAGSTDTQYF. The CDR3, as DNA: TGCGCCAGCAGCTTCCGACTAGCGGGAAGCACAGATACGCAGTATTTT.

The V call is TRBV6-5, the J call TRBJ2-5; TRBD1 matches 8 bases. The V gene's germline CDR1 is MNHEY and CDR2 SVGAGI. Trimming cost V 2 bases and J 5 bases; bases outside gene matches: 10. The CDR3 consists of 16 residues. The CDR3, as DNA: TGTGCCAGCAGTTACGGGGCAGGGGGCGATGGGGAGACCCAGTACTTC. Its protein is CASSYGAGGDGETQYF.

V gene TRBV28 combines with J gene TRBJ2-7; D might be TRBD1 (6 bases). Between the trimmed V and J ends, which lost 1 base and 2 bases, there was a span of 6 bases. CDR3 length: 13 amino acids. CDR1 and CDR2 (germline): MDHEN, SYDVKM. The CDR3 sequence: CASSLYRAYEQYF. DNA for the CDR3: TGTGCCAGCAGTTTATACAGGGCCTACGAGCAGTACTTC.

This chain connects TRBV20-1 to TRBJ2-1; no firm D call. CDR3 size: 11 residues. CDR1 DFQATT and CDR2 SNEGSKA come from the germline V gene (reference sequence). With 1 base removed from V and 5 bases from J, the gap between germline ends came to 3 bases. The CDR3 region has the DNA TGCAGTGCTAGAGTTAACAATGAGCAGTTCTTC. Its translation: CSARVNNEQFF.

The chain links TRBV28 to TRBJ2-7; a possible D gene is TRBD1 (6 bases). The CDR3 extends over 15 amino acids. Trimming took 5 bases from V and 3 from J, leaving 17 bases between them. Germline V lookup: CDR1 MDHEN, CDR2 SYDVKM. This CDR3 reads CASSTQGWALYEQYF. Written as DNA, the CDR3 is TGTGCCAGCAGTACACAGGGCTGGGCCCTCTACGAGCAGTACTTC.

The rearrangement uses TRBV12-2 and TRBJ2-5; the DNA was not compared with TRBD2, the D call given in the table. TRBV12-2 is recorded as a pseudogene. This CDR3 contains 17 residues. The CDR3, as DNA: TGTGCAAGTCGCCCTGGATGTAGGGAGATTTACCAAGAGACCCAGTACTTC. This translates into CASRPGCREIYQETQYF.

The CDR3 nucleotides read TGTGCCAGTACCATGGGAGGGGGAAACCACAATGAGCAGTTCTTC. It encodes CASTMGGGNHNEQFF. This chain joins TRBV19 and TRBJ2-1; D is possibly TRBD2 (7 bases). The CDR3 runs to 15 residues. Germline V gene lookup returns CDR1 LNHDA and CDR2 SQIVND (reference sequence). The V gene lost 7 bases and the J gene lost 5 bases, with 18 bases spanning the gap.

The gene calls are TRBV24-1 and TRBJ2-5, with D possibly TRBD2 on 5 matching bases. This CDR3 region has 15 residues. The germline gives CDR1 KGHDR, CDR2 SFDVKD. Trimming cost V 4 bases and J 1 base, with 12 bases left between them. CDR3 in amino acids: CATSDPSGFQETQYF. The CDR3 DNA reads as TGTGCCACCAGTGACCCCTCGGGGTTCCAAGAGACCCAGTACTTC.

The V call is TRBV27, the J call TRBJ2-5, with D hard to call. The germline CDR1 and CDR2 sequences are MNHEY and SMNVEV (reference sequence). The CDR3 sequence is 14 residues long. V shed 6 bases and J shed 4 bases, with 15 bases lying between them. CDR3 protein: CASSHTEAGETQYF. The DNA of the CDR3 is TGTGCCAGCAGCCATACAGAGGCCGGAGAGACCCAGTACTTC.

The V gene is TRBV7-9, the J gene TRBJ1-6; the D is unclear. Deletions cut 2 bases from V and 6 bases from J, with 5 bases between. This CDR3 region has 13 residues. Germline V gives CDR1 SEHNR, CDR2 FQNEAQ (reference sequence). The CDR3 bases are TGTGCCAGCAGCTTAACAGCTAATTCACCCCTCCACTTT. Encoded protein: CASSLTANSPLHF.

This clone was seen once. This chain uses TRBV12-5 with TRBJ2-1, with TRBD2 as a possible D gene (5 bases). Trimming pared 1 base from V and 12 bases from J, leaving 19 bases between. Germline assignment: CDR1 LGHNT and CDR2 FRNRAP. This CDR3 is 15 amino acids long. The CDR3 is CASGLEASRSVGQFF. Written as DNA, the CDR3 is TGTGCTAGTGGTTTGGAAGCTAGCCGGAGCGTTGGGCAGTTCTTC.

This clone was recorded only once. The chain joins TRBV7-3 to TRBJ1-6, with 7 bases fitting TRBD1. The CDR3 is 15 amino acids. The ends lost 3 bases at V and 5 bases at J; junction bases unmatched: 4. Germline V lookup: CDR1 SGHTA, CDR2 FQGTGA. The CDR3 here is CASSFAGTDNSPLHF. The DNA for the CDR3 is TGTGCCAGCAGCTTCGCCGGGACAGATAATTCACCCCTCCACTTT.

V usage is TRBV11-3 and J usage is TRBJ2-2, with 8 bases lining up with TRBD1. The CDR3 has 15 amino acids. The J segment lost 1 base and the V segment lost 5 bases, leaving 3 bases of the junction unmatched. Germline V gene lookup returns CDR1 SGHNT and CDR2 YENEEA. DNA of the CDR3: TGTGCCAGCAGCCCGACAGGGGTGAACACCGGGGAGCTGTTTTTT. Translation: CASSPTGVNTGELFF.

CDR3 sequence reads: CASSIPARTAPIYEQYF. DNA for the CDR3: TGTGCCAGCAGCATCCCAGCCCGGACAGCTCCAATTTACGAGCAGTACTTC. The chain carries TRBV21-1 and TRBJ2-7; the listed D gene, TRBD1, was not tested against the DNA. TRBV21-1 is classified as a pseudogene. CDR3 length equals 17 residues.

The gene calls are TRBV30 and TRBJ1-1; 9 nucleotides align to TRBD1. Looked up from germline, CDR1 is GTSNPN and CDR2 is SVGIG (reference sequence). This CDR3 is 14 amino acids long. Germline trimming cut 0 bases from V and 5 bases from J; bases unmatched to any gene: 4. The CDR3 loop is CAWSVGTGTTEAFF. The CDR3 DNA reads TGTGCCTGGAGTGTGGGGACAGGGACAACTGAAGCTTTCTTT.

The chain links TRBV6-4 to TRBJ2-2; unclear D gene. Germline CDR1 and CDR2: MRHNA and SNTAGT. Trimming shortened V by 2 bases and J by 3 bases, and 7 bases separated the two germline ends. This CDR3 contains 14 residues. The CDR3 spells CASSDKADTGELFF. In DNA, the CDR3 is TGTGCCAGCAGTGACAAGGCAGACACCGGGGAGCTGTTTTTT.

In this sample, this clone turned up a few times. The CDR3, as DNA: TGTGCCAGCAGCCAAACGCCGAGAGTGACAGATACGCAGTATTTT. Its protein is CASSQTPRVTDTQYF. The chain joins TRBV3-1 (or the pseudogene TRBV3-2) to TRBJ2-3, with D unclear. V gave up 2 bases and J gave up 3 bases, with 12 bases separating them. Germline V CDR1 and CDR2: LGHDT, YNNKEL (reference sequence). This CDR3 has 15 amino acids.

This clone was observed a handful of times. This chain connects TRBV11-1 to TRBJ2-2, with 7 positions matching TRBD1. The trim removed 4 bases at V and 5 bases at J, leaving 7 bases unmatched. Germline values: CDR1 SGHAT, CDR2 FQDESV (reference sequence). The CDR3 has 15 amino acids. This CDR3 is CASSSQGRMTGELFF. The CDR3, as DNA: TGTGCCAGCAGCTCACAGGGGAGAATGACCGGGGAGCTGTTTTTT.

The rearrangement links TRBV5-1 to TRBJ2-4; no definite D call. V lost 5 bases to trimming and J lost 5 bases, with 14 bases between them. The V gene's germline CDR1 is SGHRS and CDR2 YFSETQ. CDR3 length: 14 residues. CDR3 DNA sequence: TGCGCCAGCAGGATGGCCATTCTTGAAAACATTCAGTACTTC. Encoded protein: CASRMAILENIQYF.